The sequence of this T cell receptor beta chain was determined in a study of cytomegalovirus exposure and HLA in healthy donors. Background on the study: The use of the same platform for the 120 validation repertoires and the approximately 670 first-cohort repertoires was reported by a later analysis.

Germline V gives CDR1 SGHNT, CDR2 YYREEE (reference sequence). The CDR3 totals 15 residues. Deletions cut 4 bases from V and 5 bases from J, with 18 bases between. Method: immunoSEQ multiplex PCR; TCRdb's copy keeps in-frame clones and lacks some. The sample contains 110,000 to 150,000 clones, 80% to 95% of which appear only once. The TCR comes from a man between 18 and 35 years old in good health and CMV-seronegative. The chain links TRBV5-4 to TRBJ2-5, with a possible D match to TRBD2 (6 bases). Sequencing used PBMCs. CDR3 in amino acids: CASSQVEGGWETQYF. Written as DNA, the CDR3 is TGTGCCAGCAGCCAAGTAGAGGGAGGTTGGGAGACCCAGTACTTC.